This TCR beta chain was recorded in a study of shared clonotypes between healthy human individuals. CD45RO-negative, CCR7-positively selected cells formed the naive CD8 fraction, excluding terminally differentiated effector memory CD45RA+ cells. Those who donated were healthy HIV-negative adults, with no recent acute infections or vaccinations reported. General study findings and limits: In general, naive subsets displayed greater estimated richness than memory subsets did.

This clone has more than one count but fewer than ten. Its antigen remains unknown. It was at deep level that the assay was run. Original data processing: Filtering was not the same, since immunoSEQ gave junction-only sequences without quality scores. The method was immunoSEQ multiplex PCR; TCRdb's version includes in-frame clones alone and lacks a portion of them. V and J calls and clone size are copied from that table; D and trimming were computed from the DNA. Among about 820,000 clones listed, about 91% were seen once. V shed 1 base and J shed 6 bases, with 4 bases lying between them. Germline-derived CDR1 and CDR2 are SEHNR and FQNEAQ (reference sequence). This CDR3 spans 12 amino acids.

This TCR came from a man aged 25-45 years in good health. The sequencing input was naive CD8+ T cells sorted from blood. The chain joins TRBV7-9 to TRBJ1-5; D uncertain. This chain's CDR3 is CASSLESQPQHF. CDR3 nucleotides: TGTGCCAGCAGCTTAGAAAGTCAGCCCCAGCATTTT.